Each of the 26 T cell receptor beta chains below was sequenced from the same sample in a study of blood T cell repertoires in COVID-19. Generated by immunoSEQ multiplex PCR, the TCRdb table keeps only in-frame clones and is missing some. This sample has roughly 42,000 clones, with around 77% found just once. Material for sequencing was peripheral blood. These receptors all stem from a woman of 80 years or more with acute or convalescent COVID-19.

This chain uses TRBV18 with TRBJ1-1, with D perhaps matching TRBD1 (5 bases). With 3 bases removed from V and 10 bases from J, the gap between germline ends came to 15 bases. The length of the CDR3 is 13 residues. CDR1 KGHSH and CDR2 LQKENI come from the germline V gene. This CDR3 is CASSPVEQAAAFF. The CDR3 DNA sequence: TGTGCCAGCTCACCGGTCGAACAGGCCGCAGCTTTCTTT.

This clone has a handful of counts. This chain joins TRBV12-3 or TRBV12-4 and TRBJ2-2; D is unclear. Trimming cost V 2 bases and J 8 bases, with 6 bases left between them. The CDR3 has 12 residues. CDR3 DNA sequence: TGTGCCAGCAGTTTACACCAGGGGGAGCTGTTTTTT. Translated: CASSLHQGELFF.

The V and J genes are TRBV3-1 (or the pseudogene TRBV3-2) and TRBJ1-5; possible D gene TRBD1, 5 bases. V gave up 1 base and J gave up 4 bases, with 11 bases separating them. Germline lookup yields CDR1 LGHDT and CDR2 YNNKEL (reference sequence). This CDR3 comprises 15 residues. The CDR3 region is CASSQGPQGNQPQHF. The CDR3 bases are TGTGCCAGCAGCCAAGGTCCTCAGGGAAATCAGCCCCAGCATTTT.

In its sample, this clone was seen a few times. The chain employs TRBV30 and TRBJ2-2; TRBD2 agrees at 13 bases. CDR3 length equals 18 residues. The germline V gene encodes CDR1 GTSNPN and CDR2 SVGIG (reference sequence). J gave up 6 bases and V 4 bases, and 14 bases lay outside the gene matches. CDR3 residues: CAWKTRRALAGGAGELFF. DNA of the CDR3: TGTGCCTGGAAAACCCGGCGGGCACTAGCGGGAGGGGCCGGGGAGCTGTTTTTT.

V is TRBV30 and J is TRBJ1-5; tentatively, D is TRBD1 (5 bases). The CDR3 consists of 13 residues. CDR1 and CDR2 (germline): GTSNPN, SVGIG (reference sequence). Trimming shortened V by 3 bases and J by 3 bases, and 9 bases separated the two germline ends. CDR3 sequence: CAWSQGNNQPQHF. DNA of the CDR3: TGTGCCTGGAGCCAGGGAAACAATCAGCCCCAGCATTTT.

The chain uses TRBV10-3 and TRBJ1-2; D gene unclear. Germline loops: CDR1 ENHRY, CDR2 SYGVKD. This CDR3 is 17 amino acids long. V lost 2 bases and J 4 bases, leaving 20 bases between the germline ends. CDR3 in amino acids: CAISEERVVVRFYGYTF. In DNA form, the CDR3 reads TGTGCCATCAGTGAGGAGAGGGTGGTGGTGAGATTCTATGGCTACACCTTC.

The V and J genes are TRBV5-1 and TRBJ2-5; TRBD2 agrees at 9 bases. CDR3 length: 15 residues. Trimming at V came to 5 bases and at J to 2 bases, leaving 7 bases not matched to a gene. Germline V lookup: CDR1 SGHRS, CDR2 YFSETQ. Here the CDR3 reads CASSLLTSGQETQYF. The CDR3 DNA sequence: TGCGCCAGCAGTTTATTGACTAGCGGACAAGAGACCCAGTACTTC.

The gene calls are TRBV5-6 and TRBJ2-2; 13 bases match TRBD2. V trimming: 3 bases; J trimming: 6 bases; junction bases outside the gene matches: 5. The CDR3 loop spans 16 amino acids. Looked up from germline, CDR1 is SGHDT and CDR2 is YYEEEE. The CDR3, as DNA: TGTGCCAGCAGCTGGGGACTAGCGGGGTCAGCCGGGGAGCTGTTTTTT. This gives the protein CASSWGLAGSAGELFF.

V usage is TRBV5-4 and J usage is TRBJ2-3; TRBD2 matches at 8 bases. The CDR3 contains 16 residues. V lost 3 bases, J lost 0 bases, and 6 bases stayed unmatched. Germline CDR1 SGHNT, CDR2 YYREEE (reference sequence). The CDR3 reads CASSWGAGASTDTQYF. CDR3 DNA sequence: TGTGCCAGCAGCTGGGGAGCGGGGGCTAGCACAGATACGCAGTATTTT.

The chain uses TRBV27 and TRBJ2-7, with 10 bases aligning to TRBD2. Germline-derived CDR1 and CDR2 are MNHEY and SMNVEV (reference sequence). J gave up 7 bases and V 5 bases, and 11 bases lay outside the gene matches. This CDR3 is built from 15 residues. CDR3 amino acids: CASSHPGTSAEEQYF. CDR3 nucleotides: TGTGCCAGCAGTCACCCTGGGACTAGCGCCGAGGAGCAGTACTTC.

This clone has just a few counts. The chain is built from TRBV19 and TRBJ2-1, with unresolved D. Germline-derived CDR1 and CDR2 are LNHDA and SQIVND (reference sequence). Trimming removed 1 base from V and 4 bases from J, with 14 bases in between. The CDR3 loop spans 16 amino acids. The CDR3 loop is CASSIVLQSPYNEQFF. In DNA form, the CDR3 reads TGTGCCAGTAGTATAGTATTACAGTCTCCTTACAATGAGCAGTTCTTC.

The V call is TRBV30, the J call TRBJ1-1, with no clear D. V shed 1 base and J shed 0 bases, with 6 bases lying between them. CDR3 length: 13 residues. The germline CDR1 and CDR2 sequences are GTSNPN and SVGIG (reference sequence). The CDR3, as DNA: TGTGCCTGGAGTGGGCGGCTGAACACTGAAGCTTTCTTT. It is translated as CAWSGRLNTEAFF.

This clone has only a few counts. The V and J genes are TRBV6-6 and TRBJ1-2, with 8 bases lining up with TRBD1. Germline V CDR1 and CDR2: MNHNY, SVGAGI (reference sequence). This CDR3 comprises 14 residues. After removal of 5 bases from V and 2 bases from J, the junction contained 4 bases not matched to a gene. CDR3 residues: CASSDRGGNYGYTF. In DNA, the CDR3 is TGTGCCAGCAGTGACAGGGGTGGGAACTATGGCTACACCTTC.

This chain connects TRBV3-1 (or the pseudogene TRBV3-2) to TRBJ2-3, with D hard to call. This CDR3 comprises 13 residues. The V end lost 0 bases, the J end lost 8 bases, and 9 bases lay between the germline ends. CDR1 and CDR2 (germline): LGHDT, YNNKEL (reference sequence). CDR3 amino acids: CASSQDSSSTQYF. The DNA of the CDR3 is TGTGCCAGCAGCCAAGATTCGTCCAGTACGCAGTATTTT.

V is TRBV6-6 and J is TRBJ1-2; D is undetermined. The CDR3 has 15 amino acids. Germline lookup yields CDR1 MNHNY and CDR2 SVGAGI (reference sequence). V lost 0 bases and J lost 1, with 9 bases in between. The DNA for the CDR3 is TGTGCCAGCAGTTACTCGGGCCGCCTTAACTATGGCTACACCTTC. Translating it yields CASSYSGRLNYGYTF.

The chain couples TRBV28 to TRBJ2-2, with TRBD1 matching 8 bases. Germline-derived CDR1 and CDR2 are MDHEN and SYDVKM. CDR3 length equals 19 residues. Germline trimming cut 2 bases from V and 2 bases from J; bases unmatched to any gene: 13. CDR3 nucleotide sequence: TGTGCCAGCAGTTTAGTGTCTGGTTTTGGGACAGGAAACACCGGGGAGCTGTTTTTT. This gives the protein CASSLVSGFGTGNTGELFF.

J is TRBJ2-4 and V is TRBV3-1 (or the pseudogene TRBV3-2); 9 nucleotides line up with TRBD2. Per the germline V gene, CDR1 is LGHDT and CDR2 is YNNKEL (reference sequence). CDR3 length: 16 amino acids. V was clipped by 4 bases and J by 0 bases; unmatched bases: 4. CDR3 coding DNA: TGTGCCAGCAGCCTTCTAGCGGGACGAGCCAAAAACATTCAGTACTTC. This codes for CASSLLAGRAKNIQYF.

This chain joins TRBV19 and TRBJ1-5, with a weak D call TRBD1 (5 bases). V lost 2 bases to trimming and J lost 5 bases, with 22 bases between them. The germline V gene encodes CDR1 LNHDA and CDR2 SQIVND (reference sequence). The CDR3 runs to 18 residues. CDR3 residues: CASSIRKRSAQGYQPQHF. As DNA, the CDR3 is TGTGCCAGTAGTATAAGGAAGAGGTCGGCCCAGGGCTATCAGCCCCAGCATTTT.

The chain's CDR3 is CAWSSISGLATINTGELFF. The CDR3 nucleotides are TGTGCCTGGAGTTCGATATCGGGACTAGCTACTATTAACACCGGGGAGCTGTTTTTT. The rearrangement links TRBV30 to TRBJ2-2, with 9 bases fitting TRBD2. Trimming took 2 bases from V and 2 from J; bases not matched to a gene: 15. Germline assignment: CDR1 GTSNPN and CDR2 SVGIG (reference sequence). There are 19 residues in the CDR3.

This clone was recorded once. The chain joins TRBV4-2 to TRBJ2-5; TRBD2 agrees at 8 bases. The CDR3 runs 16 residues. Trimming at V came to 1 base and at J to 1 base, leaving 5 bases not matched to a gene. CDR1 and CDR2 (germline): LGHNA, YNFKEQ. CDR3 residues: CASSQGGLVVQETQYF. The CDR3 DNA is TGTGCCAGCAGCCAAGGGGGACTAGTGGTCCAAGAGACCCAGTACTTC.

The rearrangement uses TRBV24-1 and TRBJ1-1; no clear D. The CDR3 has 20 amino acids. Germline V CDR1 and CDR2: KGHDR, SFDVKD. The ends were cut back, 0 bases at V and 1 base at J, with 23 bases in the middle. CDR3: CATSDLEATATFDQNTEAFF. In DNA form, the CDR3 reads TGTGCCACCAGTGATTTGGAGGCGACTGCTACTTTCGACCAGAACACTGAAGCTTTCTTT.

The V gene is TRBV6-5, the J gene TRBJ1-5; 7 bases are a match to TRBD1. The V gene's germline CDR1 is MNHEY and CDR2 SVGAGI. The length of the CDR3 is 15 residues. The V and J ends lost 6 bases and 2 bases, in that order; junction bases with no gene match: 7. As DNA, the CDR3 is TGTGCCAGCAGAGACAGGGTTTATGGCAATCAGCCCCAGCATTTT. It yields the protein CASRDRVYGNQPQHF.

The CDR3 nucleotides are TGCAGCGGCGAGAGGAACACTGAAGCTTTCTTT. Translated: CSGERNTEAFF. V gene TRBV29-1 combines with J gene TRBJ1-1; D remains ambiguous. Germline CDR1 is SQVTM and CDR2 is ANQGSEA. V dropped 7 bases and J dropped 1 base, with 7 bases sitting between them. This CDR3 spans 11 amino acids.

The CDR3 DNA follows: TGTGCCAGCAGCGCATCCACTCAGGATGGCTACACCTTC. Translating it yields CASSASTQDGYTF. The gene calls are TRBV9 and TRBJ1-2; D ambiguous. This CDR3 region has 13 residues. Trimming took off 3 bases at V and 6 bases at J, with 12 bases between the two ends. Germline V gene sequence: CDR1 SGDLS, CDR2 YYNGEE.

This clone came up a few times. The rearrangement uses TRBV7-6 and TRBJ2-5; the D gene is possibly TRBD1 (6 bases). Germline V gene lookup returns CDR1 SGHVS and CDR2 FNYEAQ. V shed 2 bases and J shed 3 bases, with 13 bases lying between them. This CDR3 is built from 15 residues. DNA of the CDR3: TGTGCCAGCAGCTTAAGGAGGACAGATAAAGAGACCCAGTACTTC. Translation gives CASSLRRTDKETQYF.

CDR3 sequence: CASSLRGQGSTGELFF. The CDR3 DNA follows: TGTGCCAGCAGTCTACGGGGACAGGGGAGCACCGGGGAGCTGTTTTTT. The rearrangement links TRBV28 to TRBJ2-2; 10 bases fit TRBD1. V lost 5 bases and J lost 4; bases outside the gene matches: 7. The CDR3 spans 16 residues. Germline V CDR1 and CDR2: MDHEN, SYDVKM.